The next 21 T cell receptor beta chains were all read from a single sample in a study of OX40 agonist ivuxolimab in advanced cancers. Profiling relied on immunoSEQ multiplex PCR, and the TCRdb table lists in-frame clones only, not all of them. The data contain a few thousand clones, 73% of them singletons. The sample here was CD4+ or CD8+ T cells sorted from blood, taken in a trial of the OX40 agonist ivuxolimab. The origin of the receptors is an adult with an advanced solid tumor such as melanoma, head and neck, liver or kidney cancer.

The CDR3 loop reads CASSGGDTGELFF. The CDR3 DNA follows: TGTGCCAGCAGCGGCGGGGACACCGGGGAGCTGTTTTTT. The chain is built from TRBV6-4 and TRBJ2-2, with D possibly matching TRBD2 (6 bases). Germline V gene lookup returns CDR1 MRHNA and CDR2 SNTAGT. The ends were cut back, 6 bases at V and 3 bases at J, with 8 bases in the middle. This CDR3 spans 13 amino acids.

This chain's CDR3 is CASSLGGVNQPQHF. For the CDR3, the DNA is TGTGCCAGCAGCTTAGGGGGGGTCAATCAGCCCCAGCATTTT. The chain combines TRBV7-9 with TRBJ1-5; a possible D gene is TRBD1 (5 bases). V was pared by 1 base and J by 3 bases, with 7 bases between. The CDR3 loop spans 14 amino acids. Germline V gene lookup returns CDR1 SEHNR and CDR2 FQNEAQ (reference sequence).

The V and J genes are TRBV4-1 and TRBJ1-4; D is unclear. Trimming cost V 0 bases and J 1 base, with 18 bases left between them. CDR3 length: 19 residues. Germline-derived CDR1 and CDR2 are MGHRA and YSYEKL. The CDR3 DNA follows: TGCGCCAGCAGCCAAGATTTTGGACCCCTGGGAGGAACTAATGAAAAACTGTTTTTT. Protein product: CASSQDFGPLGGTNEKLFF.

The chain joins TRBV30 to TRBJ2-5; 8 bases agree with TRBD1. The CDR3 extends over 16 amino acids. Germline trimming cut 1 base from V and 5 bases from J; bases unmatched to any gene: 12. The germline gives CDR1 GTSNPN, CDR2 SVGIG (reference sequence). CDR3 sequence: CAWSAILDRVYETQYF. DNA for the CDR3: TGTGCCTGGAGTGCGATTCTGGACAGGGTATACGAGACCCAGTACTTC.

CDR3 in DNA: TGTGCCAGCAGCCTTGACACTCTAGCGGACTATGGCTACACCTTC. This encodes CASSLDTLADYGYTF. The chain combines TRBV6-5 with TRBJ1-2, with D unclear. CDR1 is MNHEY and CDR2 is SVGAGI in the germline V gene. This CDR3 has 15 residues. Trimming pared 6 bases from V and 3 bases from J, leaving 17 bases between.

DNA of the CDR3: TGTGCCAGCAGTCTGGGGACGGGGATGAACACTGAAGCTTTCTTT. Protein sequence: CASSLGTGMNTEAFF. The V gene is TRBV7-9, the J gene TRBJ1-1; D is perhaps TRBD1 (5 bases). This CDR3 is built from 15 residues. Looked up from germline, CDR1 is SEHNR and CDR2 is FQNEAQ (reference sequence). Between the trimmed V and J ends, which lost 6 bases and 0 bases, there was a span of 14 bases.

The chain employs TRBV6-5 and TRBJ1-1; 7 bases agree with TRBD1. V gave up 2 bases and J gave up 14 bases; unmatched junction bases: 5. The CDR3 loop spans 11 amino acids. The germline V gene encodes CDR1 MNHEY and CDR2 SVGAGI. The CDR3 here is CASSYRDSRFF. The CDR3 coding sequence is TGTGCCAGCAGTTACCGGGACAGTCGATTCTTT.

V is TRBV7-9 and J is TRBJ2-3; a weak D match, TRBD2 (5 bases). The V and J ends lost 5 bases and 5 bases respectively, with 11 bases between them. This CDR3 is built from 13 residues. Looked up from germline, CDR1 is SEHNR and CDR2 is FQNEAQ (reference sequence). The chain's CDR3 is CASSPGEKDTQYF. CDR3 DNA sequence: TGTGCCAGCAGCCCCGGGGAGAAAGATACGCAGTATTTT.

This CDR3 reads CASSAGFAGELFF. The CDR3 DNA sequence: TGTGCCAGCAGTGCAGGGTTTGCCGGGGAGCTGTTTTTT. This chain links TRBV27 with TRBJ2-2, with D possibly being TRBD1 (5 bases). The CDR3 is 13 amino acids. Germline values: CDR1 MNHEY, CDR2 SMNVEV (reference sequence). V was shortened by 5 bases and J by 6 bases, with 10 bases between the two germline ends.

This sequence joins TRBV2 and TRBJ2-1, with TRBD2 matching 8 bases. The CDR3 sequence is 14 residues long. J was trimmed by 5 bases and V by 5 bases; bases with no gene match: 5. Germline V gene lookup returns CDR1 SNHLY and CDR2 FYNNEI. The CDR3: CASSMTSVNNEQFF. The CDR3 DNA follows: TGTGCCAGCAGTATGACTAGCGTAAACAATGAGCAGTTCTTC.

This rearrangement joins TRBV7-9 to TRBJ2-2; possible D gene TRBD1, 6 bases. Trimming removed 11 bases at V and 6 bases at J, with 13 bases between. There are 12 residues in the CDR3. Per germline, CDR1 SEHNR and CDR2 FQNEAQ (reference sequence). The CDR3 sequence is CAGGHTAGELFF. CDR3 bases: TGTGCCGGGGGACATACTGCCGGGGAGCTGTTTTTT.

This chain connects TRBV19 to TRBJ2-7, with D possibly being TRBD1 (5 bases). Trimming removed 6 bases from V and 2 bases from J, with 8 bases in between. CDR1 LNHDA and CDR2 SQIVND come from the germline V gene (reference sequence). The CDR3 is made up of 12 amino acids. For the CDR3, the DNA is TGTGCCAGTAGGCAGGGCACCTACGAGCAGTACTTC. Its protein is CASRQGTYEQYF.

This clone occurred a few times. The rearrangement uses TRBV7-1 and TRBJ2-2; no reliable D call. TRBV7-1 is known as an ORF, though its function is uncertain. Trimming removed 4 bases from V and 4 bases from J, with 4 bases in between. CDR3 size: 12 residues. CDR3 residues: CASSFPTGELFF. CDR3 DNA sequence: TGTGCCAGCAGCTTTCCCACCGGGGAGCTGTTTTTT.

This chain links TRBV11-2 with TRBJ2-7; 10 bases map to TRBD1. Germline V gene data show CDR1 as SGHAT and CDR2 as FQNNGV. The trim removed 1 base at V and 3 bases at J, leaving 6 bases unmatched. The CDR3 sequence is 16 residues long. The CDR3 is CASSLVMGQGIYEQYF. The DNA for the CDR3 is TGTGCCAGCAGCTTAGTTATGGGACAGGGGATCTACGAGCAGTACTTC.

This clone was found once. The chain uses TRBV4-2 and TRBJ2-7; D is uncertain. The V gene's germline CDR1 is LGHNA and CDR2 YNFKEQ. The CDR3 is 12 amino acids. Trimming removed 1 base from V and 2 bases from J, with 3 bases in between. The CDR3 loop is CASSQVPYEQYF. CDR3 nucleotide sequence: TGTGCCAGCAGCCAAGTGCCCTACGAGCAGTACTTC.

This sequence joins TRBV10-1 and TRBJ2-5; 11 nucleotides line up with TRBD1. CDR1 WNHNN and CDR2 SYGVQD come from the germline V gene (reference sequence). V dropped 3 bases and J dropped 5; count of bases not matched to a gene: 5. The CDR3 is made up of 15 amino acids. The CDR3 sequence is CASSDGTGGHETQYF. The CDR3 DNA is TGCGCCAGCAGTGATGGGACAGGGGGTCATGAGACCCAGTACTTC.

This clone was recorded a few times. The chain employs TRBV9 and TRBJ2-7; TRBD1 might be the D (6 bases). Trimming stripped 7 bases from V and 0 bases from J, with 11 bases between. Germline CDR1 reads SGDLS; CDR2 reads YYNGEE. This CDR3 is built from 13 residues. The CDR3 bases are TGTGCCAGCGGGGGCGTTAGCTCCTACGAGCAGTACTTC. Translating gives CASGGVSSYEQYF.

The chain has TRBV5-5 and TRBJ1-3, with 9 bases lining up with TRBD1. Germline CDR1 is SGHKS and CDR2 is YYEKEE (reference sequence). CDR3 size: 16 residues. J was trimmed by 1 base and V by 1 base; bases with no gene match: 3. CDR3 loop: CASSLTDRGSGNTIYF. In DNA form, the CDR3 reads TGTGCCAGCAGCTTGACGGACAGGGGTTCTGGAAACACCATATATTTT.

V is TRBV29-1 and J is TRBJ2-3, with 12 bases identical to TRBD2. CDR3 length: 22 amino acids. V shed 0 bases and J 2 bases; nucleotides not matched to a gene: 21. CDR1 and CDR2 (germline): SQVTM, ANQGSEA. CDR3: CSVEDRAGWSLAGGLNTDTQYF. For the CDR3, the DNA is TGCAGCGTTGAAGATAGGGCAGGCTGGTCTCTAGCGGGGGGGTTGAACACAGATACGCAGTATTTT.

This chain connects TRBV11-2 to TRBJ2-7; 8 nucleotides agree with TRBD1. The CDR3 is 14 amino acids. Germline-derived CDR1 and CDR2 are SGHAT and FQNNGV. The V segment lost 4 bases and the J segment 1 base; nucleotides outside the gene matches: 3. This CDR3 is CASSSGTGSYEQYF. Here the CDR3 DNA reads TGTGCCAGCAGCTCCGGGACAGGTTCCTACGAGCAGTACTTC.

The J gene is TRBJ2-3, the V gene TRBV28, with 8 bases lining up with TRBD2. The junction had 6 bases not matched to a gene; V was cut back by 3 bases and J by 4 bases. The CDR3 spans 15 residues. CDR1 is MDHEN, CDR2 SYDVKM, per germline. CDR3 coding DNA: TGTGCCAGCAGTTTCGCCGGGGGGGCATCAGATACGCAGTATTTT. Amino acid sequence: CASSFAGGASDTQYF.